Each of the 20 T cell receptor beta chains below was sequenced from the same sample in a study of early stage breast cancer tumors. The table came from immunoSEQ multiplex PCR; TCRdb's copy has only in-frame clones and leaves some out. The table has about 70,000 clones, 65% to 85% seen once. The sample taken for sequencing was blood. The receptors derive from a person aged 35-49 years with breast cancer.

The J gene is TRBJ2-7, the V gene TRBV10-2; D may be TRBD1 (5 bases). This CDR3 contains 12 residues. CDR1 WSHSY and CDR2 SAAADI come from the germline V gene. V lost 5 bases, J lost 6 bases, and 11 bases lay in between. The CDR3 DNA follows: TGCGCCAGCAGTTCAAACAGGCGCGAGCAGTACTTC. This encodes CASSSNRREQYF.

The V gene is TRBV6-5, the J gene TRBJ2-2; perhaps TRBD1 as D (6 bases). The CDR3 has 14 amino acids. Germline loops: CDR1 MNHEY, CDR2 SVGAGI. Trimming stripped 4 bases from V and 5 bases from J, with 11 bases between. CDR3 nucleotide sequence: TGTGCCAGCAGTTCGGGACATACTACCGGGGAGCTGTTTTTT. It translates to CASSSGHTTGELFF.

This sequence joins TRBV19 and TRBJ2-6, with TRBD1 identical over 8 bases. This CDR3 has 18 amino acids. CDR1 is LNHDA and CDR2 is SQIVND in the germline V gene (reference sequence). J gave up 0 bases and V 3 bases, and 7 bases lay outside the gene matches. The CDR3: CASSIVDRDTSGANVLTF. Written as DNA, the CDR3 is TGTGCCAGTAGTATTGTGGACAGGGATACCTCTGGGGCCAACGTCCTGACTTTC. Looking up the rest from reference TRBV19 and TRBJ2-6 gives the full variable domain: DGGITQSPKYLFRKEGQNVTLSCEQNLNHDAMYWYRQDPGQGLRLIYYSQIVNDFQKGDIAEGYSVSREKKESFPLTVTSAQKNPTAFYLCASSIVDRDTSGANVLTFGAGSRLTVL.

V and J are TRBV6-1 and TRBJ1-4; D call uncertain. Trimming left V 3 bases short and J 8 bases short, with 16 bases between. The CDR3 has 15 residues. The germline CDR1 and CDR2 sequences are MNHNS and SASEGT. The CDR3 here is CASSDGGKGGEKLFF. CDR3 bases: TGTGCCAGCAGTGACGGCGGCAAGGGAGGCGAAAAACTGTTTTTT.

The gene calls are TRBV30 and TRBJ2-2; TRBD1 matches 7 bases. Germline V lookup: CDR1 GTSNPN, CDR2 SVGIG (reference sequence). The CDR3 length is 14 residues. V lost 2 bases, J lost 4 bases, and 4 bases stayed unmatched. CDR3 coding DNA: TGTGCCTGGAGTAAAAGGGGGCTCACCGGGGAGCTGTTTTTT. Residues: CAWSKRGLTGELFF.

The gene calls are TRBV7-9 and TRBJ2-4; no definite D call. This CDR3 comprises 15 residues. Trimming cost V 5 bases and J 0 bases, with 11 bases left between them. CDR1 and CDR2 (germline): SEHNR, FQNEAQ (reference sequence). The CDR3: CASSRHKLAKNIQYF. The CDR3 DNA follows: TGTGCCAGCAGCAGGCACAAGCTAGCCAAAAACATTCAGTACTTC.

The CDR3: CASSERIGGSPEAFF. The DNA for the CDR3 is TGTGCCAGCAGTGAAAGGATAGGGGGGAGTCCTGAAGCTTTCTTT. The gene calls are TRBV2 and TRBJ1-1, with D possibly TRBD1 on 6 matching bases. V was cut by 2 bases and J by 6 bases, with 16 bases left in between. Germline V lookup: CDR1 SNHLY, CDR2 FYNNEI. The CDR3 totals 15 residues.

The CDR3 loop reads CASSVAEGTYEQYF. The CDR3 DNA follows: TGTGCCAGCAGCGTCGCTGAGGGGACCTACGAGCAGTACTTC. The chain is built from TRBV5-6 and TRBJ2-7, with D tentatively TRBD1 or TRBD2 (5 bases each). The CDR3 consists of 14 residues. The germline V gene has CDR1 SGHDT and CDR2 YYEEEE. V was pared by 4 bases and J by 2 bases, with 13 bases between. The full variable domain, its missing parts supplied by reference TRBV5-6 and TRBJ2-7, is DAGVTQSPTHLIKTRGQQVTLRCSPKSGHDTVSWYQQALGQGPQFIFQYYEEEERQRGNFPDRFSGHQFPNYSSELNVNALLLGDSALYLCASSVAEGTYEQYFGPGTRLTVT.

The V call is TRBV5-1, the J call TRBJ2-1; 9 nucleotides agree with TRBD2. The CDR3 loop spans 15 amino acids. J was trimmed by 6 bases and V by 5 bases; bases with no gene match: 9. Germline V lookup: CDR1 SGHRS, CDR2 YFSETQ. CDR3 coding DNA: TGCGCCAGCAGTTTTCTAGCGGGGCCAAGCAATGAGCAGTTCTTC. Protein sequence: CASSFLAGPSNEQFF.

V and J are TRBV5-1 and TRBJ1-4; D unclear. V was shortened by 2 bases and J by 8 bases, with 10 bases between the two germline ends. The CDR3 consists of 13 residues. The germline V gene has CDR1 SGHRS and CDR2 YFSETQ. The CDR3 nucleotides are TGCGCCAGCAGCTTAAGGCCCATAGAAAAACTGTTTTTT. Translated: CASSLRPIEKLFF. The complete variable domain, with remaining parts taken from reference TRBV5-1 and TRBJ1-4, reads KAGVTQTPRYLIKTRGQQVTLSCSPISGHRSVSWYQQTPGQGLQFLFEYFSETQRNKGNFPGRFSGRQFSNSRSEMNVSTLELGDSALYLCASSLRPIEKLFFGSGTQLSVL.

The chain links TRBV10-1 to TRBJ2-2, with D perhaps matching TRBD2 (6 bases). Deletions cut 0 bases from V and 4 bases from J, with 12 bases between. CDR3 length: 16 amino acids. The germline gives CDR1 WNHNN, CDR2 SYGVQD (reference sequence). Here the CDR3 reads CASSESHGRGTGELFF. The CDR3 nucleotides read TGCGCCAGCAGTGAGTCTCACGGGAGAGGCACCGGGGAGCTGTTTTTT.

The chain has TRBV29-1 and TRBJ1-1; TRBD1 agrees at 8 bases. The CDR3 extends over 12 amino acids. Germline loops: CDR1 SQVTM, CDR2 ANQGSEA. Trimming removed 6 bases from V and 1 base from J; junction bases left unmatched: 1. The CDR3 region is CSVGQGNTEAFF. The CDR3, as DNA: TGCAGCGTCGGACAGGGGAACACTGAAGCTTTCTTT.

This rearrangement joins TRBV6-1 to TRBJ1-2, with 7 bases lining up with TRBD1. CDR3 size: 14 residues. Unmatched junction bases numbered 3, after V lost 1 base and J lost 4 bases. Germline CDR1 reads MNHNS; CDR2 reads SASEGT. CDR3: CASSEDRGVYGYTF. The DNA of the CDR3 is TGTGCCAGCAGTGAAGACAGGGGAGTCTATGGCTACACCTTC.

This clone was detected only once. J is TRBJ2-3 and V is TRBV5-1; D is undetermined. There are 14 residues in the CDR3. The V and J ends lost 3 bases and 3 bases respectively, with 11 bases between them. Germline V gives CDR1 SGHRS, CDR2 YFSETQ. The CDR3 here is CASSSLRGTDTQYF. As DNA, the CDR3 is TGCGCCAGCAGCTCTCTCCGAGGAACAGATACGCAGTATTTT.

Concerning this clone itself: In the same sample, other DNA sequences code for this CDR3. V gene TRBV18 combines with J gene TRBJ2-1; D may correspond to TRBD1 or TRBD2 (5 bases each). From germline, CDR1 is KGHSH and CDR2 LQKENI. The germline V and J ends were trimmed by 2 bases and 0 bases, with 5 bases remaining between them. This CDR3 has 14 residues. The chain's CDR3 is CASSPGGSYNEQFF. The CDR3 bases are TGTGCCAGCTCACCAGGGGGCTCCTACAATGAGCAGTTCTTC.

This clone was picked up one time. The chain uses TRBV10-3 and TRBJ1-3; the D gene is possibly TRBD1 (6 bases). The V end was cut by 5 bases, the J end by 3 bases, with 11 bases between. Germline-derived CDR1 and CDR2 are ENHRY and SYGVKD. The CDR3 sequence is 14 residues long. CDR3 region: CAISWGASGNTIYF. The DNA for the CDR3 is TGTGCCATCAGTTGGGGGGCAAGTGGAAACACCATATATTTT.

This clone was counted only a few times. The rearrangement links TRBV18 to TRBJ2-1; 9 bases fit TRBD1. V lost 1 base to trimming and J lost 8 bases; unmatched junction nucleotides: 3. CDR3 size: 14 residues. The germline V gene has CDR1 KGHSH and CDR2 LQKENI. DNA of the CDR3: TGTGCCAGCTCACCACTGACAGGGGGGCATGAGCAGTTCTTC. Translation gives CASSPLTGGHEQFF.

In its sample, this clone was seen a few times. This rearrangement joins TRBV5-3 to TRBJ2-1, with D possibly TRBD2 on 6 matching bases. TRBV5-3 is an ORF, and what it does is uncertain. Trimming took off 8 bases at V and 5 bases at J, with 11 bases between the two ends. The CDR3 extends over 12 amino acids. This chain's CDR3 is CASGDFNNEQFF. The CDR3 nucleotides read TGTGCCAGTGGGGACTTTAACAATGAGCAGTTCTTC.

The J gene is TRBJ1-3, the V gene TRBV28; TRBD1 might be the D (5 bases). Looked up from germline, CDR1 is MDHEN and CDR2 is SYDVKM. The germline V and J ends were trimmed by 8 bases and 4 bases, with 21 bases remaining between them. CDR3 length: 16 amino acids. CDR3 sequence reads: CASVQWGRVSGNTIYF. Written as DNA, the CDR3 is TGTGCCAGCGTTCAATGGGGCAGGGTGTCAGGAAACACCATATATTTT.

The V and J genes are TRBV19 and TRBJ2-7; tentative D call: TRBD2 (6 bases). The V and J ends lost 1 base and 1 base respectively, with 8 bases between them. This CDR3 is built from 14 residues. In germline, CDR1 is LNHDA, CDR2 SQIVND (reference sequence). The CDR3 protein is CASSIVAGSYEQYF. CDR3 bases: TGTGCCAGTAGTATAGTTGCGGGGTCCTACGAGCAGTACTTC.